This TCR beta chain was profiled in a study of somatic mutations in cytotoxic T cells in rheumatoid arthritis. V lost 0 bases to trimming and J lost 4 bases; unmatched junction nucleotides: 2. CDR3 size: 15 residues. The germline gives CDR1 MNHEY, CDR2 SMNVEV (reference sequence). Libraries were prepared by immunoSEQ multiplex PCR; TCRdb keeps only in-frame clonotypes and omits some of them. Among 20,000 or so clones listed, roughly four fifths were seen once. This rearrangement joins TRBV27 to TRBJ2-1, with 8 bases fitting TRBD2. The sequencing sample was made of CD8+ T cells sorted from blood. This TCR derives from an adult with rheumatoid arthritis. The CDR3 region is CASSLSSGGYNEQFF. CDR3 sequence (DNA): TGTGCCAGCAGTTTATCCAGCGGGGGATACAATGAGCAGTTCTTC.